This entry concerns a single T cell receptor beta chain. Its matching antigen is unknown. Libraries were prepared by immunoSEQ multiplex PCR; TCRdb keeps only in-frame clonotypes and omits some of them. The sample shows more than 400,000 clones, about 96% of them seen only once. CDR1 and CDR2 (germline): MDHEN, SYDVKM. This CDR3 has 14 residues. V gave up 5 bases and J gave up 1 base, with 11 bases separating them. The sample is drawn from a study of shared clonotypes between healthy human individuals. General study results and limits: Shared clonotypes: 4.5% to 5% naive CD4, around 3.7% naive CD8, less than 2.5% memory CD4, approximately 0.37% memory CD8.

The sequenced sample was naive CD4+ T cells sorted from blood. The subset here: CD45RA+ positively selected. The J gene is TRBJ1-1, the V gene TRBV28; weak D call: TRBD1 (6 bases). The receptor was isolated from a woman in her 30s in good health. The CDR3 DNA reads TGTGCCAGCAGTCCGGGACACTCGAACACTGAAGCTTTCTTT. Its translation is CASSPGHSNTEAFF.